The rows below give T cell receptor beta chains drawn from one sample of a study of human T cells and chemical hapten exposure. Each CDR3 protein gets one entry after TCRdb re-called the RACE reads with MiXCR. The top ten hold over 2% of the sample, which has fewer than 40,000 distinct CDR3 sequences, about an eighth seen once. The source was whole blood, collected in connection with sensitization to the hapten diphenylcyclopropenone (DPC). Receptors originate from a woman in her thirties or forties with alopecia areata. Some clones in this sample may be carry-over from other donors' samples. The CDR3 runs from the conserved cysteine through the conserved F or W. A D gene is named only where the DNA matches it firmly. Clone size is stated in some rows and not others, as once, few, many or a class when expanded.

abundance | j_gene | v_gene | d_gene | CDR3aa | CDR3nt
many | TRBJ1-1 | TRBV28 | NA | CASKVRIEAFF | TGTGCCAGCAAGGTGCGGATTGAAGCTTTCTTT
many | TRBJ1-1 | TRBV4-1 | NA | CASSQKTGQTEAFF | TGCGCCAGCAGCCAGAAAACAGGGCAAACTGAAGCTTTCTTT
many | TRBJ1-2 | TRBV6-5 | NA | CASSSGTLATYGYTF | TGTGCCAGCAGTTCCGGGACCCTAGCGACCTATGGCTACACCTTC
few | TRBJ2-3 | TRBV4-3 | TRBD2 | CASSQGPGGPADTQYF | TGCGCCAGCAGCCAAGGTCCGGGGGGGCCGGCAGATACGCAGTATTTT
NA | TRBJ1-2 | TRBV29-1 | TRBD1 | CSVDSRGHYGYTF | TGCAGCGTTGATTCCAGGGGGCATTATGGCTACACCTTC
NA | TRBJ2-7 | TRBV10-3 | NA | CAIGALVGQYSYEQYF | TGTGCCATCGGTGCCCTGGTAGGACAGTACTCCTACGAGCAGTACTTC
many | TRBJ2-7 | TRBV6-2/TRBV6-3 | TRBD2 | CASSAGLAGGEQYF | TGTGCCAGCAGCGCCGGACTAGCGGGAGGCGAGCAGTACTTC
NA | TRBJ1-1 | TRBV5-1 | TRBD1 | CASSWGQGTEAFF | TGCGCCAGCAGCTGGGGACAGGGTACTGAAGCTTTCTTT
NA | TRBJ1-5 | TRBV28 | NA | CASRSPRGASQPQHF | TGTGCCAGCAGATCCCCCCGGGGGGCGTCTCAGCCCCAGCATTTT
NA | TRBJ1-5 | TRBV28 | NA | CASRRDTQFHQPQHF | TGTGCCAGCAGACGGGACACCCAATTTCATCAGCCCCAGCATTTT
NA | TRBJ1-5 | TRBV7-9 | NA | CASSAGEWRPQHF | TGTGCCAGCAGCGCGGGGGAATGGCGGCCCCAGCATTTT
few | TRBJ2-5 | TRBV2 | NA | CASGSMGPPGETQYF | TGTGCCAGCGGCTCGATGGGGCCCCCTGGGGAGACCCAGTACTTC
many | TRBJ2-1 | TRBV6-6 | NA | CASRPPAGATYNEQFF | TGTGCCAGCAGACCCCCTGCGGGGGCCACCTACAATGAGCAGTTCTTC
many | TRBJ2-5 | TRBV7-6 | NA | CASSLEGWRQETQYF | TGTGCCAGCAGCTTAGAGGGGTGGCGGCAAGAGACCCAGTACTTC
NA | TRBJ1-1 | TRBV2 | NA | CATQSPTKGGPTEAFF | TGTGCCACCCAGTCCCCGACGAAGGGAGGCCCCACTGAAGCTTTCTTT
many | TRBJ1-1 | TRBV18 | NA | CASSPQQLNTEAFF | TGTGCCAGCTCACCTCAACAGCTGAACACTGAAGCTTTCTTT
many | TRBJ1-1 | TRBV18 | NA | CASSPGAGSNTEAFF | TGTGCCAGCTCACCGGGGGCAGGGTCGAACACTGAAGCTTTCTTT
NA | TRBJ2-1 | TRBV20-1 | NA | CSAPVPYGFSSYNEQFF | TGCAGTGCTCCGGTCCCCTACGGGTTTAGTTCCTACAATGAGCAGTTCTTC
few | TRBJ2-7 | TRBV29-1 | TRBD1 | CSVERTGGGEQYF | TGCAGCGTTGAAAGGACAGGGGGTGGGGAGCAGTACTTC
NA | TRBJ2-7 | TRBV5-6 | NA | CASSLAGVSYEQYF | TGTGCCAGCAGCTTGGCCGGGGTCTCCTACGAGCAGTACTTC
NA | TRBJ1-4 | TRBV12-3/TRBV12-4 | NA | CASSPTVTNEKLFF | TGTGCCAGCAGTCCGACGGTGACCAATGAAAAACTGTTTTTT
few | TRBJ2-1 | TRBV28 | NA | CASRPPDSPLNEQFF | TGTGCCAGCAGGCCCCCGGACAGTCCCCTCAATGAGCAGTTCTTC
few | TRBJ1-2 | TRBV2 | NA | CASSPWTDDGYTF | TGTGCCAGCAGTCCCTGGACGGACGATGGCTACACCTTC
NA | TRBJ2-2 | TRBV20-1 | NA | CSAREGTGELFF | TGCAGTGCTAGAGAGGGCACCGGGGAGCTGTTTTTT
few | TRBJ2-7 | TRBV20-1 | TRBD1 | CSARSGTGDNEQYF | TGCAGTGCTAGATCGGGGACAGGGGATAACGAGCAGTACTTC
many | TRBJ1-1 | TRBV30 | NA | CAWSVSGLLSFF | TGTGCCTGGAGTGTATCCGGGCTCCTTTCTTTCTTT
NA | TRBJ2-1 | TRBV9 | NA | CASSVGLGSYNEQFF | TGTGCCAGCAGCGTAGGCCTTGGGTCCTACAATGAGCAGTTCTTC
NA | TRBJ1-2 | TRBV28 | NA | CASSLGALYGYTF | TGTGCCAGCAGTTTGGGCGCACTCTATGGCTACACCTTC
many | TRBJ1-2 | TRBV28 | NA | CASSLGGAWRGYTF | TGTGCCAGCAGTTTAGGGGGAGCCTGGCGTGGCTACACCTTC
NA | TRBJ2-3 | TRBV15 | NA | CATSGHPATDTQYF | TGTGCCACCAGCGGACACCCTGCAACAGATACGCAGTATTTT
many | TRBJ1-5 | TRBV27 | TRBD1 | CASSQGTGGNQPQHF | TGTGCCAGCAGCCAAGGGACAGGGGGCAATCAGCCCCAGCATTTT
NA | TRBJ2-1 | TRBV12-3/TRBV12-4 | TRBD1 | CASRRDSSYNEQFF | TGTGCCAGCAGGAGGGACAGCTCCTACAATGAGCAGTTCTTC
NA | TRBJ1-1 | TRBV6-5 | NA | CASSYLESGTEAFF | TGTGCCAGCAGTTACCTGGAGTCGGGCACTGAAGCTTTCTTT
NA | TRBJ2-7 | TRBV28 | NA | CASTYGSRSYEQYF | TGTGCCAGCACTTACGGCAGCCGCTCCTACGAGCAGTACTTC
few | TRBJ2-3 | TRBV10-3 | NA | CAIRGIRDRTDTQYF | TGTGCCATCAGAGGAATACGGGACCGCACAGATACGCAGTATTTT
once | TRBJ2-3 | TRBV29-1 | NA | CSQGAGAGDTQYF | TGCAGCCAAGGAGCAGGGGCAGGAGATACGCAGTATTTT
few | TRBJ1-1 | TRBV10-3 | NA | CAISESAVNTEAFF | TGTGCCATCAGTGAGTCGGCAGTCAACACTGAAGCTTTCTTT
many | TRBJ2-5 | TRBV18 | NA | CASSPPAQAVETQYF | TGTGCCAGCTCACCACCGGCGCAGGCGGTAGAGACCCAGTACTTC
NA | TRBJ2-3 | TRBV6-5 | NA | CASSARQITDTQYF | TGTGCCAGCAGTGCTCGACAGATCACAGATACGCAGTATTTT